Below are 11 T cell receptor beta chains sequenced from a single sample in a study of T cell repertoires in cytomegalovirus infection (dated 2019 in TCRdb). Instrument used: Illumina HiSeq 1500. TCRdb redid the processing of the public reads, applying fastp at Q25 and MiXCR, and retained in-frame beta chains. Entries that share a CDR3 protein sequence are merged under the most common genes and DNA. Recorded for this sample are some 100,000 distinct CDR3 sequences; about 22% of them occurred a single time. The ten largest clones add up to about two fifths of the sample. The sequenced sample consisted of CD8+ T cells from PBMCs. Receptors originate from a human donor in good health (CMV status not recorded). Some clones in this sample may be carry-over from other donors' samples.

This clonotype was detected many times. This sequence joins TRBV7-2 and TRBJ1-2; TRBD1 might be the D (5 bases). CDR1 is SGHTA and CDR2 is FQGNSA in the germline V gene. V lost 8 bases to trimming and J lost 4 bases, with 11 bases between them. The CDR3 contains 12 residues. This CDR3 reads CASGGGPYGYTF. The DNA of the CDR3 is TGTGCCAGCGGTGGGGGACCCTATGGCTACACCTTC.

This clonotype has ten or more counts. The chain couples TRBV7-6 to TRBJ2-7, with 10 bases fitting TRBD1. CDR3 length: 17 amino acids. V shed 5 bases and J 5 bases; nucleotides not matched to a gene: 15. CDR1 and CDR2 (germline): SGHVS, FNYEAQ. The CDR3 bases are TGTGCCAGCAGCCCCCTCCTGACAGGGGGCCCCGATGACGAGCAGTACTTC. Translating gives CASSPLLTGGPDDEQYF.

As concerns this clonotype: Being one base from a much bigger clone, this may be a read error. The chain couples TRBV12-3 or TRBV12-4 to TRBJ1-2; 7 bases match TRBD1. The CDR3 runs 14 residues. Trimming removed 5 bases from V and 1 base from J; junction bases left unmatched: 4. The chain's CDR3 is CASSKGGSNYGYTF. The CDR3 nucleotides are TGTGCCAGCAGTAAAGGGGGCAGTAACTATGGCTACACCTTC.

The rearrangement uses TRBV7-6 and TRBJ2-2; D may be TRBD2 (5 bases). Trimming took 5 bases from V and 0 from J, leaving 10 bases between them. Germline CDR1 is SGHVS and CDR2 is FNYEAQ. There are 15 residues in the CDR3. The CDR3 DNA reads TGTGCCAGCAGCCCGTGGGAGACGAACACCGGGGAGCTGTTTTTT. It codes for CASSPWETNTGELFF.

This clonotype has more than one count but fewer than ten. The J gene is TRBJ2-7, the V gene TRBV7-9; D may be TRBD1 (6 bases). This CDR3 contains 16 residues. From germline, CDR1 is SEHNR and CDR2 FQNEAQ (reference sequence). V lost 6 bases and J 3 bases, leaving 21 bases between the germline ends. CDR3 in DNA: TGTGCCAGCAGTCCTAGGGATACAAGGGGGTTCTACGAGCAGTACTTC. It is translated as CASSPRDTRGFYEQYF.

This clonotype has just a few counts. The chain employs TRBV20-1 and TRBJ2-7; TRBD1 or TRBD2 may be the D gene (6 bases each). Trimming removed 0 bases at V and 5 bases at J, with 14 bases between. Germline lookup yields CDR1 DFQATT and CDR2 SNEGSKA (reference sequence). The length of the CDR3 is 14 residues. The CDR3 DNA reads TGCAGTGCTAGAGATTTAGGGGGGCTGGACGAGCAGTACTTC. Translating gives CSARDLGGLDEQYF.

The rearrangement links TRBV4-3 to TRBJ2-7, with D unresolved. This CDR3 is built from 15 residues. V lost 1 base and J lost 4, with 14 bases in between. Germline CDR1 and CDR2: LGHNA and YSLEER. The CDR3 DNA sequence: TGCGCCAGCAGCCAAGGACTGTTCGGCTCGTACGAGCAGTACTTC. Its translation is CASSQGLFGSYEQYF.

This chain uses TRBV5-1 with TRBJ1-5; possible D gene TRBD1, 6 bases. The CDR3 is 15 residues long. With 0 bases removed from V and 0 bases from J, the gap between germline ends came to 7 bases. CDR1 and CDR2 (germline): SGHRS, YFSETQ. CDR3 sequence (DNA): TGCGCCAGCAGCTTGGAAGGGGGTAGCAATCAGCCCCAGCATTTT. It is translated as CASSLEGGSNQPQHF. Drawing the rest from reference TRBV5-1 and TRBJ1-5, the complete variable domain is KAGVTQTPRYLIKTRGQQVTLSCSPISGHRSVSWYQQTPGQGLQFLFEYFSETQRNKGNFPGRFSGRQFSNSRSEMNVSTLELGDSALYLCASSLEGGSNQPQHFGDGTRLSIL.

In its sample, this clonotype was seen a few times. J is TRBJ2-3 and V is TRBV11-1; D is ambiguous. The CDR3 is made up of 13 amino acids. Per germline, CDR1 SGHAT and CDR2 FQDESV (reference sequence). Trimming cost V 5 bases and J 4 bases, with 10 bases left between them. The CDR3 protein is CASSRRWPDTQYF. In DNA form, the CDR3 reads TGTGCCAGCAGCCGGCGGTGGCCAGATACGCAGTATTTT. The entire variable domain, with the rest obtained from reference TRBV11-1 and TRBJ2-3, is as follows: EAEVAQSPRYKITEKSQAVAFWCDPISGHATLYWYRQILGQGPELLVQFQDESVVDDSQLPKDRFSAERLKGVDSTLKIQPAELGDSAMYLCASSRRWPDTQYFGPGTRLTVL.

This clonotype was recorded a few times. The genes are TRBV11-2 and TRBJ2-2; TRBD2 might be the D (5 bases). This CDR3 is built from 14 residues. V lost 5 bases and J lost 5, with 12 bases in between. Looked up from germline, CDR1 is SGHAT and CDR2 is FQNNGV. The CDR3 spells CASSMSGETGELFF. DNA of the CDR3: TGTGCCAGCAGCATGTCCGGGGAGACCGGGGAGCTGTTTTTT.

The rearrangement links TRBV11-2 to TRBJ2-7; 10 bases fit TRBD1. CDR1 SGHAT and CDR2 FQNNGV come from the germline V gene. V was pared by 3 bases and J by 4 bases, with 3 bases of the junction left unmatched. The CDR3 is 14 amino acids. The CDR3 DNA sequence: TGTGCCAGCAGCTTCGGGACAGGGGAGTACGAGCAGTACTTC. Residues: CASSFGTGEYEQYF.